The TCR beta chain described here comes from a study of blood T cells in healthy people across ages. This clonotype occurred a few times. The second PCR ran roughly 6 to 11 cycles with a sample-barcoded 5' primer and J-beta primers. Through a template-switch adaptor with 12 random nucleotides, each cDNA molecule received a tag. MiXCR, run by TCRdb on the 5' RACE reads, gives a single entry per CDR3 protein. The data hold some 1.4 million distinct CDR3 sequences, with roughly 40% observed a single time. V was clipped by 6 bases and J by 1 base, with 6 bases between them. The length of the CDR3 is 12 residues. Germline values: CDR1 MNHEY, CDR2 SVGEGT.

The sample was blood. The receptor's source is a woman between 18 and 30 years old in good health. The J gene is TRBJ2-5, the V gene TRBV6-2 or TRBV6-3; D gene uncertain. DNA for the CDR3: TGTGCCAGCAGGCGGATCCAAGAGACCCAGTACTTC. This encodes CASRRIQETQYF.